This note documents a single T cell receptor (beta chain) sequence. The sample is drawn from a study of PD-1 blockade in classical Hodgkin lymphoma. The CDR3 is 18 amino acids. V was shortened by 0 bases and J by 1 base, with 18 bases between the two germline ends. Per the germline V gene, CDR1 is LNHNV and CDR2 is YYDKDF (reference sequence). The protocol was immunoSEQ multiplex PCR, while the TCRdb copy is restricted to in-frame clones and leaves out a portion. Here the sample spans 14,000 or so clones, more than 65% being singletons. Each patient's relapse followed autologous stem cell transplantation, and brentuximab vedotin exposure varied.

The source was peripheral blood mononuclear cells (PBMCs), collected at baseline. This chain uses TRBV15 with TRBJ1-1; perhaps TRBD1 as D (6 bases). The receptor comes from a human donor with classical Hodgkin lymphoma. CDR3 bases: TGTGCCACCAGCAGAGATGTAATGGGGGGCCGGGGGAACACTGAAGCTTTCTTT. This translates into CATSRDVMGGRGNTEAFF.